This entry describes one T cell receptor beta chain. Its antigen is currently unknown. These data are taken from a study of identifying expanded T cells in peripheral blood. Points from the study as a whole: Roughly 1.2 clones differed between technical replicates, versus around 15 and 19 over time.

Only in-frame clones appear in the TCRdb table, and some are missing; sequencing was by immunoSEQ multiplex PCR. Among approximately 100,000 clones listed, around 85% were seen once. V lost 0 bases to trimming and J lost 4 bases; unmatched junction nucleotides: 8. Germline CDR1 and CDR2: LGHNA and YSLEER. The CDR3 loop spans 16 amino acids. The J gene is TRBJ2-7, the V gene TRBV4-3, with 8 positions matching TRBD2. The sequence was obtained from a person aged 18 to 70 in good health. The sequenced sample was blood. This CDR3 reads CASSQDLSGGRYEQYF. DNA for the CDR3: TGCGCCAGCAGCCAAGACTTAAGCGGGGGTCGGTACGAGCAGTACTTC.